This T cell receptor beta chain was sequenced in a study of cytomegalovirus exposure and HLA in healthy donors. General study results and limits: Investigators reported approximately 150 TCR beta chains as tied to cytomegalovirus. Most TCRs appeared rarely, but some public TCRs recurred in many donors. Reportedly, fewer N-insertions than the approximately 700-donor mean appeared in an Asian-associated ancestry cluster in a later analysis.

This PCR relied on a set of 60 Vbeta primers and 13 Jbeta primers. This table comes from immunoSEQ multiplex PCR, and its TCRdb copy is limited to in-frame clones, with some not included. The sample includes approximately 140,000 clones, 82% of them seen just once. Turning to this clone: Its cognate antigen is unknown.

Trimming left V 5 bases short and J 1 base short, with 15 bases between. CDR1 and CDR2 from the germline V gene are ENHRY and SYGVKD. The CDR3 is made up of 15 amino acids. V is TRBV10-3 and J is TRBJ2-7; D is perhaps TRBD2 (5 bases). The origin of this receptor is a male donor in good health and CMV-seronegative. The sequencing sample was made of PBMCs. For the CDR3, the DNA is TGTGCCATCAGTATAATTAGCGCAGCTTCCTACGAGCAGTACTTC. Encoded protein: CAISIISAASYEQYF.